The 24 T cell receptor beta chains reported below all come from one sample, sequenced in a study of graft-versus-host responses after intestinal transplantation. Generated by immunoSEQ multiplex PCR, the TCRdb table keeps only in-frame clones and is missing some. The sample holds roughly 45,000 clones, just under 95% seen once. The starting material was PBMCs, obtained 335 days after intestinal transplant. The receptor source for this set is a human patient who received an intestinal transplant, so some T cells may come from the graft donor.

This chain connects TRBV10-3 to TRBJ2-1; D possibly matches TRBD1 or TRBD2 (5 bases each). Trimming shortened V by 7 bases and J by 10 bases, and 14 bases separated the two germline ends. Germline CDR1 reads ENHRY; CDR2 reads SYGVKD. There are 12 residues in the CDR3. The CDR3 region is CAIKDFEGEQFF. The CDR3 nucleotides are TGTGCCATCAAAGACTTCGAGGGGGAGCAGTTCTTC.

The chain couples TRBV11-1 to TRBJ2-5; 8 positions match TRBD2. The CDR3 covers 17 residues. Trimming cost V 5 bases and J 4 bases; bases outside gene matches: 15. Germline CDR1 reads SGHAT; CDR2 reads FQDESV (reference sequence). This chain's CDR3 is CASSTLGASGQRETQYF. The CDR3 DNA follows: TGTGCCAGCAGCACACTCGGGGCTAGCGGGCAGAGAGAGACCCAGTACTTC.

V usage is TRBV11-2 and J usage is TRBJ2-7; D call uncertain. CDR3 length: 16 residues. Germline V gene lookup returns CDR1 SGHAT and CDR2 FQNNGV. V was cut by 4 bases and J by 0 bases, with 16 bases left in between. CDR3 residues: CASSSARLWSSYEQYF. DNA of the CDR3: TGTGCCAGCAGCTCTGCGCGACTTTGGAGCTCCTACGAGCAGTACTTC. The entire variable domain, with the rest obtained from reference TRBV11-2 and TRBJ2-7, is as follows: EAGVAQSPRYKIIEKRQSVAFWCNPISGHATLYWYQQILGQGPKLLIQFQNNGVVDDSQLPKDRFSAERLKGVDSTLKIQPAKLEDSAVYLCASSSARLWSSYEQYFGPGTRLTVT.

CDR3 nucleotide sequence: TGCGCCAGCAGCCAACAAACAGGGTCCCCCTATGGCTACACCTTC. It is translated as CASSQQTGSPYGYTF. This chain connects TRBV4-1 to TRBJ1-2; possibly TRBD1 for D (6 bases). Trimming left V 2 bases short and J 4 bases short, with 14 bases between. Germline CDR1 and CDR2: MGHRA and YSYEKL. The CDR3 spans 15 residues.

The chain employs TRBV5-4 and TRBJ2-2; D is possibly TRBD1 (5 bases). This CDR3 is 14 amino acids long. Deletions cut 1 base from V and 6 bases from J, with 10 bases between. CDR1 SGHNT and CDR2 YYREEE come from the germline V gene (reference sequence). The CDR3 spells CASSLQGAAGELFF. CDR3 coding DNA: TGTGCCAGCAGCTTGCAAGGGGCTGCCGGGGAGCTGTTTTTT.

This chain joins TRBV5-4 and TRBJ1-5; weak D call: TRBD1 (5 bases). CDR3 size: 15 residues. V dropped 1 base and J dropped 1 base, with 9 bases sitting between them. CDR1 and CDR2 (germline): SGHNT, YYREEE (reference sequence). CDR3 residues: CASSLSPGSNQPQHF. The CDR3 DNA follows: TGTGCCAGCAGCTTGTCCCCAGGGAGCAATCAGCCCCAGCATTTT.

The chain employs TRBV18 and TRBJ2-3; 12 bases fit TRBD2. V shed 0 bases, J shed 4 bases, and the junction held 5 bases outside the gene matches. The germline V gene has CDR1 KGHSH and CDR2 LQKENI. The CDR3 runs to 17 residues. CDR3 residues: CASSPPRLAGDADTQYF. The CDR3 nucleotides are TGTGCCAGCTCACCACCAAGACTAGCGGGGGACGCAGATACGCAGTATTTT.

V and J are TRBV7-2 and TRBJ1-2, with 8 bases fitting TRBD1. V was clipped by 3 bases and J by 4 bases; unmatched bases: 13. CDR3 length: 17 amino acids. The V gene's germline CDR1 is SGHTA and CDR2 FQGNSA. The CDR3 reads CASSFAPGTGGGYGYTF. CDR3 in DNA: TGTGCCAGCAGCTTCGCCCCGGGGACAGGTGGTGGCTATGGCTACACCTTC. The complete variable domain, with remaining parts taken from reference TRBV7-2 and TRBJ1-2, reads GAGVSQSPSNKVTEKGKDVELRCDPISGHTALYWYRQSLGQGLEFLIYFQGNSAPDKSGLPSDRFSAERTGGSVSTLTIQRTQQEDSAVYLCASSFAPGTGGGYGYTFGSGTRLTVV.

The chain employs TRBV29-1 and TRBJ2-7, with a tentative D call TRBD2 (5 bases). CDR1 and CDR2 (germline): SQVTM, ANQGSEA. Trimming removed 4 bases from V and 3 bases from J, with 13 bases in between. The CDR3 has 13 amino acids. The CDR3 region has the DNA TGCAGCGTTGTCGTCTCGGGGAACTACGAGCAGTACTTC. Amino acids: CSVVVSGNYEQYF.

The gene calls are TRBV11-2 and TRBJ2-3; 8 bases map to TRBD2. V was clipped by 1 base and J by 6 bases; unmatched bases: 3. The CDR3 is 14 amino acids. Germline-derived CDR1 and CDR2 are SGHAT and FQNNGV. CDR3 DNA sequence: TGTGCCAGCAGCTTAGGGACTAGCTACGATACGCAGTATTTT. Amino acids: CASSLGTSYDTQYF.

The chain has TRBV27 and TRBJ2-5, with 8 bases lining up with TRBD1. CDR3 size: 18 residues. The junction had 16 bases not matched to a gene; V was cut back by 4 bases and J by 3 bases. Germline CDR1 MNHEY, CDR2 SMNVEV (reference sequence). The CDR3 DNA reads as TGTGCCAGCAGTTCCCTACGGACAGGGAAGGTGGGAGAAGAGACCCAGTACTTC. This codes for CASSSLRTGKVGEETQYF.

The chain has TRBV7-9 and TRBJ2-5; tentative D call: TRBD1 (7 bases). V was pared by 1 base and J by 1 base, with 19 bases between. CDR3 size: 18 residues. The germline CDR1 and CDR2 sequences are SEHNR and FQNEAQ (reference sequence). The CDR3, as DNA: TGTGCCAGCAGCTTAGGCGCGGGACAGACGATTTTCCAAGAGACCCAGTACTTC. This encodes CASSLGAGQTIFQETQYF. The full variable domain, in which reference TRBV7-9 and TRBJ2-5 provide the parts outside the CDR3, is DTGVSQNPRHKITKRGQNVTFRCDPISEHNRLYWYRQTLGQGPEFLTYFQNEAQLEKSRLLSDRFSAERPKGSFSTLEIQRTEQGDSAMYLCASSLGAGQTIFQETQYFGPGTRLLVL.

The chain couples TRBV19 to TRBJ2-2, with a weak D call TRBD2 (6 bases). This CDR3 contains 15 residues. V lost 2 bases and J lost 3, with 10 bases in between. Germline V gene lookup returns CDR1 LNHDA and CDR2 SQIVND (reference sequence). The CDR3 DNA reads TGTGCCAGTAGTATAAGGGTAGCGGACACCGGGGAGCTGTTTTTT. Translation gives CASSIRVADTGELFF.

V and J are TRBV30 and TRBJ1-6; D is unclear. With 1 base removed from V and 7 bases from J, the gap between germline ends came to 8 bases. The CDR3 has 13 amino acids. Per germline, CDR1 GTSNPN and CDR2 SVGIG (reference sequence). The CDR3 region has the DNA TGTGCCTGGAGTGGCCGGCCGAATTCACCCCTCCACTTT. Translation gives CAWSGRPNSPLHF.

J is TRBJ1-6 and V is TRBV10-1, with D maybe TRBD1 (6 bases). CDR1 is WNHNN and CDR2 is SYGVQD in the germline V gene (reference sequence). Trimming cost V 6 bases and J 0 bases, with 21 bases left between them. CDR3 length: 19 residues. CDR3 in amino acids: CASRRGSGKESSYNSPLHF. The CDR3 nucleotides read TGCGCCAGCAGGAGGGGGTCCGGGAAGGAGAGCTCCTATAATTCACCCCTCCACTTT.

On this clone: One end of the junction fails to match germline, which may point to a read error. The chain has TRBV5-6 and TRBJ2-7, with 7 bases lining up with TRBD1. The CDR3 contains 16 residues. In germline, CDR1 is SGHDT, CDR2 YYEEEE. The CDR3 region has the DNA TGTGCCGGCAGCTTGGAAAGTTGGCCAGGGGGCTACGAGCAGTACTTC. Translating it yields CAGSLESWPGGYEQYF.

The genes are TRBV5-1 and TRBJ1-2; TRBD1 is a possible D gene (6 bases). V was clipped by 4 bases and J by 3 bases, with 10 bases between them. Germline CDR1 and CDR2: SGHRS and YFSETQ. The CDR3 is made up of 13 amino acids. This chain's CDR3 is CASSPPGDYGYTF. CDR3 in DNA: TGCGCCAGCAGCCCACCAGGGGACTATGGCTACACCTTC.

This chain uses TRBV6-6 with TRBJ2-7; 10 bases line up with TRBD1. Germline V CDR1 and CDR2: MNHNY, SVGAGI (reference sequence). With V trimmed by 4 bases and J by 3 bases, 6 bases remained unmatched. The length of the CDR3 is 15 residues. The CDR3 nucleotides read TGTGCCAGCAGTTCCTCCGGGACAGGGGACTACGAGCAGTACTTC. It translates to CASSSSGTGDYEQYF.

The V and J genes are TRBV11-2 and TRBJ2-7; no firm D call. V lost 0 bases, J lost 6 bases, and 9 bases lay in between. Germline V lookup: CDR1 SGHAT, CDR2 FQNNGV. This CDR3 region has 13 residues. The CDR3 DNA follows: TGTGCCAGCAGCTTAGATTATGGTGGCGAGCAGTACTTC. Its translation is CASSLDYGGEQYF.

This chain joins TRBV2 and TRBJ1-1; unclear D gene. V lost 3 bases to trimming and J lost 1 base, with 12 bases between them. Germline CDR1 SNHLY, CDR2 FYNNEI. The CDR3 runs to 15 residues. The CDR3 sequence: CASSEASLGNTEAFF. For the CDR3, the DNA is TGTGCCAGCAGTGAGGCGTCTTTAGGGAACACTGAAGCTTTCTTT. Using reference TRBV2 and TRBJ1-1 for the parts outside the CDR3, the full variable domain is EPEVTQTPSHQVTQMGQEVILRCVPISNHLYFYWYRQILGQKVEFLVSFYNNEISEKSEIFDDQFSVERPDGSNFTLKIRSTKLEDSAMYFCASSEASLGNTEAFFGQGTRLTVV.

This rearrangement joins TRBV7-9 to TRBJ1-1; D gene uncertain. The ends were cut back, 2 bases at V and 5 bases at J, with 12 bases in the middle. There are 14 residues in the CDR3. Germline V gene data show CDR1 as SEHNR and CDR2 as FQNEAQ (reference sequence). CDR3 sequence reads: CASSLKPAWTEAFF. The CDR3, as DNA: TGTGCCAGCAGCTTAAAGCCAGCATGGACTGAAGCTTTCTTT.

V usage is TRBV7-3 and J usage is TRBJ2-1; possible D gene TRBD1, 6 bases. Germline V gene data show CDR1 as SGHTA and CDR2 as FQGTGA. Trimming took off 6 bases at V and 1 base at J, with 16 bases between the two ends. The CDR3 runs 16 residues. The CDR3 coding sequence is TGTGCCAGCAGTGAAAGGGCAAGGGGGTCCTACAATGAGCAGTTCTTC. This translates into CASSERARGSYNEQFF.

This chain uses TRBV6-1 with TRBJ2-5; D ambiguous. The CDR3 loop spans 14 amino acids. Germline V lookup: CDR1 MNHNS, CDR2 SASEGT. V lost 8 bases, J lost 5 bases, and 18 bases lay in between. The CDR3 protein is CASLADLDRETQYF. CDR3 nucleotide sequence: TGTGCCAGCCTCGCCGACTTGGATAGGGAGACCCAGTACTTC.

The CDR3 DNA reads as TGTGCCAGCAGCTTGGGGGCGGGGCTAGGGGAGACCCAGTACTTC. Translated: CASSLGAGLGETQYF. The rearrangement links TRBV5-4 to TRBJ2-5, with D possibly TRBD2 on 6 matching bases. Trimming cost V 0 bases and J 5 bases, with 14 bases left between them. Germline V gives CDR1 SGHNT, CDR2 YYREEE (reference sequence). The CDR3 consists of 15 residues.